This T cell receptor (beta chain) was captured by sequencing in a study of cytomegalovirus exposure and HLA in healthy donors. Study at large: One earlier analysis, a look at about 179 million T cells, found some 100 million unique TCR beta sequences.

Overall study findings and caveats: A later analysis linked a missense variant in DCLRE1C to the trimming of TCR beta V and J genes.

The CDR3 contains 15 residues. From germline, CDR1 is MNHNS and CDR2 SASEGT. The ends lost 2 bases at V and 5 bases at J; junction bases unmatched: 4. The PCR made use of 60 Vbeta and 13 Jbeta primers. TCRdb's copy holds only in-frame clones and misses some; the assay was immunoSEQ multiplex PCR. The sample has 250,000 or so clones; more than 75% are singletons. As regards this clone: What it recognizes is unknown.

Sequenced material: PBMCs. The chain has TRBV6-1 and TRBJ2-2; TRBD1 matches 8 bases. This clonotype was sampled from a human donor in good health. The DNA of the CDR3 is TGTGCCAGCAGTGAAATGAGGACAGGGACCGGGGAGCTGTTTTTT. Its translation: CASSEMRTGTGELFF.